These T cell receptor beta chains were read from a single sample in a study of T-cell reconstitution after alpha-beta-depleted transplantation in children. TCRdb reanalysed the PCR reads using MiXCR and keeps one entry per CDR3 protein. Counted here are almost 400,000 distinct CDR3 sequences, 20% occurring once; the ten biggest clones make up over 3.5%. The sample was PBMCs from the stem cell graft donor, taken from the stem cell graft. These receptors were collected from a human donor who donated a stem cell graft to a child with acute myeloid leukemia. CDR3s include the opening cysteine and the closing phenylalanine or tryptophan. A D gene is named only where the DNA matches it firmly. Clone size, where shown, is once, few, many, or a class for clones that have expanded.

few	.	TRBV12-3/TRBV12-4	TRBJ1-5	TGTGCCAGCAGTTTGTCAGGAGGCCTCGGTCAGCCCCAGCATTTT	CASSLSGGLGQPQHF
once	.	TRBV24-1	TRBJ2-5	TGTGCCACCAGTGATTTTATTGGCGGCCAAGAGACCCAGTACTTC	CATSDFIGGQETQYF
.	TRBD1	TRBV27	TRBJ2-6	TGTGCCAGCAGTTCCATGGGGACAGCCTTAGGCTCCGGTTCTGGGGCCAACGTCCTGACTTTC	CASSSMGTALGSGSGANVLTF
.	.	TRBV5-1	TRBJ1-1	TGCGCCAGCAGCCTCGTACCCGCAGGGGTCACTGAAGCTTTCTTT	CASSLVPAGVTEAFF
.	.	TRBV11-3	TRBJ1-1	TGTGCCAGCAGCTTAGAGCCCTCAGCTGAAGCTTTCTTT	CASSLEPSAEAFF
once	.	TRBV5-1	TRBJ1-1	TGCGCCAGCAGCTTGTCGGACAGTCACACTGAAGCTTTCTTT	CASSLSDSHTEAFF
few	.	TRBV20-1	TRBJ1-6	TGCAGTGCTAGTCGAACAGGAGACCATAATTCACCCCTCCACTTT	CSASRTGDHNSPLHF
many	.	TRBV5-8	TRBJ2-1	TGTGCCAGCAGTATTAGTAGACCAGCCCTCTCCTACAATGAGCAGTTCTTC	CASSISRPALSYNEQFF
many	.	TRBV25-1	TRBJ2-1	TGTGCCAGCAGTGAATCCCGCTACTACTACAATGAGCAGTTCTTC	CASSESRYYYNEQFF
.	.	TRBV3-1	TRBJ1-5	TGTGCCAGCAGCCAAGGGGCAGGGTTTCAGCCCCAGCATTTT	CASSQGAGFQPQHF
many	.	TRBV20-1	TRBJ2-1	TGCAGTGCTAGAGATCAGGCGGGACAGTATAAGTATGAGCAGTTCTTC	CSARDQAGQYKYEQFF
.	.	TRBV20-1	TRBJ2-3	TGCAGTGCTGTGGCCCCGACAGAAACAGATACGCAGTATTTT	CSAVAPTETDTQYF
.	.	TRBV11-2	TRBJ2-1	TGTGCCAGCAGCCCCGCGGCGGAGACGTACAATGAGCAGTTCTTC	CASSPAAETYNEQFF
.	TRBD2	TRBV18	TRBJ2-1	TGTGCCAGCTCACCAAAATTAGCGGGCCTCTCCTACAATGAGCAGTTCTTC	CASSPKLAGLSYNEQFF
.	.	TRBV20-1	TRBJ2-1	TGCAGTGCCAGGAAACCCAGCAATGAGCAGTTCTTC	CSARKPSNEQFF
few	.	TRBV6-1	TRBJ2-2	TGTGCCAGCAGGATCGACTTAAACACCGGGGAGCTGTTTTTT	CASRIDLNTGELFF
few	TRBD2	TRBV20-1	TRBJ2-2	TGCAGTGCGTCCCCCGGACTAGCGGGACGAGGGGAGCTGTTTTTT	CSASPGLAGRGELFF
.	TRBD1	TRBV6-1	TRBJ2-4	TGTGCCAGCAGCCGCAGACAGGGGGAGGCCAAAAACATTCAGTACTTC	CASSRRQGEAKNIQYF
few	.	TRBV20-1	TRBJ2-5	TGCAGTGCTGCCCAGAAGATCCCAGAGACCCAGTACTTC	CSAAQKIPETQYF
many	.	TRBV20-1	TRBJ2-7	TGCAGTGCTAGGGCAGTGGGCTACGAGCAGTACTTC	CSARAVGYEQYF
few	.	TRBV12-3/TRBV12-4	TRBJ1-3	TGTGCCAGCAGTTTGGTTGGGGGAACTTCTGGAAACACCATATATTTT	CASSLVGGTSGNTIYF
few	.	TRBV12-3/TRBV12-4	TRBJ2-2	TGTGCCAGCAGTGCCCCGGGGCCCACCGGGGAGCTGTTTTTT	CASSAPGPTGELFF
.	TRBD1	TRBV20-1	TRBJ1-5	TGCAGTGTCTTAGGGGGCAGCGGATACAATCAGCCCCAGCATTTT	CSVLGGSGYNQPQHF
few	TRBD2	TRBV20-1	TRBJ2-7	TGCAGTGCTAGAGGTGCTAGCGGGACCTACGAGCAGTACTTC	CSARGASGTYEQYF
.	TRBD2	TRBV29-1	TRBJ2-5	TGCAGCGCTATACTAGCGGGAGAGGATGAGACCCAGTACTTC	CSAILAGEDETQYF
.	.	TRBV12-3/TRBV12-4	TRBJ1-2	TGTGCCAGCAGCCCAAACGGAGGTGGCTACACCTTC	CASSPNGGGYTF
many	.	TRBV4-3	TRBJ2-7	TGCGCCAGCAGCCAAAGAACAGGCCGGGAGCAGTACTTC	CASSQRTGREQYF
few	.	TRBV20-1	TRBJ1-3	TGCAGTGCGACGAACCTTCCGAGTTGGTCTGGAAACACCATATATTTT	CSATNLPSWSGNTIYF
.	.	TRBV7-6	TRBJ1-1	TGTGCCAGCAGCTTAGGTCTCAGGGACACTGAAGCTTTCTTT	CASSLGLRDTEAFF
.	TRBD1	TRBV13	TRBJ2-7	TGTGCCAGCAGCCCCTTTTATGGAATCGGACAGGGGATTCTCCACGTTACCTCCTACGAGCAGTACTTC	CASSPFYGIGQGILHVTSYEQYF
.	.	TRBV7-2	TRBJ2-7	TGTGCCAGCAGCTTAGTTCCGGCTCCGAGCTCCTACGAGCAGTACTTC	CASSLVPAPSSYEQYF
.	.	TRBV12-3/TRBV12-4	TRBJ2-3	TGTGCCAGCAGCTACCCTGGGCTAGCGAACACAGATACGCAGTATTTT	CASSYPGLANTDTQYF
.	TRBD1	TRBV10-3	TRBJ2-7	TGTGCCATCAGCGTTCGGACAGGGGGAAGTTACGAGCAGTACTTC	CAISVRTGGSYEQYF
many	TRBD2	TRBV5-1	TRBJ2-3	TGCGCCAGCGGTGCCGGGACTAGCGGGAGAAGCACAGATACGCAGTATTTT	CASGAGTSGRSTDTQYF
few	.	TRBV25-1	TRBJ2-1	TGTGCCAGCAGTAGGACGGCGAGCTCCTACAATGAGCAGTTCTTC	CASSRTASSYNEQFF
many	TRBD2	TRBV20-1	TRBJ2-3	TGCAGTGCTGGGGATACTAGCGGGACACTCACAGATACGCAGTATTTT	CSAGDTSGTLTDTQYF
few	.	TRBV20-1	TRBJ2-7	TGCAGTGCTAACCGTTGGGGGACCCCCTCCTACGAGCAGTACTTC	CSANRWGTPSYEQYF
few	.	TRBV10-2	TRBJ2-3	TGCGCCAGCAGTGAAACGGGAGACAGCACAGATACGCAGTATTTT	CASSETGDSTDTQYF
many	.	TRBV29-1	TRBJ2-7	TGCAGCGTTAGAGGGGCAGGGGCGACCTACGAGCAGTACTTC	CSVRGAGATYEQYF
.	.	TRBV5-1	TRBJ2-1	TGCGCCAGCAGCATTGAGTATGAGCAGTTCTTC	CASSIEYEQFF
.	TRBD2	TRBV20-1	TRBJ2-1	TGCAGTGCTAGGAAACCGGGACTAGTATCCAATGAGCAGTTCTTC	CSARKPGLVSNEQFF
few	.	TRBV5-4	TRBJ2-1	TGTGCCAGCAGCCCGGCGAGCGGCCTTTACAATGAGCAGTTCTTC	CASSPASGLYNEQFF
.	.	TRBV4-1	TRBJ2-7	TGCGCCAGCAGCCTCGGATGGGGGGCCGAGCAGTACTTC	CASSLGWGAEQYF
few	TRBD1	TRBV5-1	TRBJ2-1	TGCGCCAGCAGCCCCACGACAGGGGGCGGAGATGAGCAGTTCTTC	CASSPTTGGGDEQFF
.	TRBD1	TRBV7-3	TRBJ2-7	TGTGCCAGCAGCACACGACAGGGGGGAGAGCAGTACTTC	CASSTRQGGEQYF
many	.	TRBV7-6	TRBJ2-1	TGTGCCAGCAGCTTCCGGGCGAGGGGCAATGAGCAGTTCTTC	CASSFRARGNEQFF
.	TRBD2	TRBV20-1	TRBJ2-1	TGCAGTGCTAGGAATAGCGGGTCAAACAATGAGCAGTTCTTC	CSARNSGSNNEQFF
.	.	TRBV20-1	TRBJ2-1	TGCAGTGCTAGATACTGGCAAAGCGAGAGCTCCTACAATGAGCAGTTCTTC	CSARYWQSESSYNEQFF
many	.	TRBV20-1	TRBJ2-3	TGCAGTGCGACGACCGGGGATACGCAGTATTTT	CSATTGDTQYF
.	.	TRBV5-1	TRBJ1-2	TGCGCCACCACGCGGCAGCTCTATGGCTACACCTTC	CATTRQLYGYTF
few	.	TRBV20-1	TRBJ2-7	TGCAGTGCTGTAGGGGGAAAGCAGTACTTC	CSAVGGKQYF
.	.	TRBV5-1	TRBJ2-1	TGCGCCAGCAGCTTGGGGACTGTTGGCAATGAGCAGTTCTTC	CASSLGTVGNEQFF